This TCR beta chain was recorded in a study of beta chain features in type 1 diabetes (dated by TCRdb to 2017 to 2018). Study-wide context: Mean age, gender distribution, total cell number and subset yield were not different between patients and healthy donors. Regulatory and stem cell-like memory subsets were isolated from only 8 patients and about eight healthy donors, whereas naive and central memory subsets came from all 30 or so donors. The study compared the TCRB repertoires of sorted circulating CD4+ T cell subsets in recently diagnosed type 1 diabetes patients with those in matched healthy donors. Across all samples, some 100,000,000 sorted cells were examined, and cell number per subset correlated strongly with RNA yield.

The germline V gene (reference sequence) sets CDR1 to GTSNPN and CDR2 to SVGIG. From its cysteine to its phenylalanine, the CDR3 spans 18 amino acids. Left in the record is the CDR3 DNA by itself, 54 bases read in frame from the first base. V loses 4 bases, J loses 0 bases, and the germline ends lie 24 bases apart. The entire isolated RNA was reverse transcribed using the High Capacity cDNA Reverse Transcription Kit, and thus expressed TCRB transcripts were sequenced. Naive, central memory and regulatory T cell samples underwent deep immunoSEQ sequencing, averaging about 3.5 million total reads per sample. After sorted cells were lysed in RLT buffer, RNA was extracted with DNase-treated RNeasy Micro or Mini kits, with the choice depending on cell number. To prevent cross-contamination, every cell subset was processed on its own, while patient and healthy donor samples were processed together. The immunoSEQ multiplex PCR was used to amplify TCRB sequences from cDNA, yielding 87-bp fragments that span the CDR3 region. Sequencing of the amplicons was done on the Illumina HiSeq platform. Processing in the source paper ran as follows. PCR bias was computationally corrected using synthetic template baselines, reads within Hamming distance 2 were collapsed, and singletons that could not be merged were discarded. By aligning reads against IMGT, V, D and J genes, CDR3 length, and insertions or deletions at six rearrangement sites were assigned. Within each subset, clonotype counts were normalized to the number of sorted cells before true diversity and Gini coefficients were calculated with the tcR R package. Repertoire sharing was quantified using the overlap coefficient calculated on TCRB nucleotide sequences. Out-of-frame TCRB sequences from naive cells were analyzed as a proxy for the pre-selection repertoire. TCRdb stores this immuneACCESS table with in-frame sequences only. Part of the clones is absent; in the studies checked, under half of the shortfall reflects unresolved V genes, and no reason is known for the rest. V, J and clone size were drawn from that table, and D and trimming were deduced from the DNA. This sample is represented by about 350,000 clones; about 19% of them were singletons. The ten largest clonotypes hold 0.035% to 0.05% of the sample.

Study-wide findings and limitations: In all four CD4+ subsets, TCRB CDR3 length was moderately but significantly shorter in type 1 diabetes patients. Only small numbers of individuals were included in the HLA sub-analyses, which left unresolved whether HLA type had any influence on TCRB rearrangement. The naive, central memory and regulatory TCRB repertoires appeared to resemble one another more closely among patients than among healthy donors. Because cDNA was sequenced instead of genomic DNA, activated cells with high expression could be over-represented, although the groups did not differ in activation or CD3 levels. Shorter templates might have been favored by PCR, but patient and control samples were amplified and corrected together, so both groups would have been affected equally by any skew. Patients with type 1 diabetes made fewer insertions and deleted more nucleotides at VDJ recombination sites, implying thymic rearrangement abnormalities.

Each donor gave one peripheral blood draw, approximately 0.11 L on average, collected into heparinised tubes. Naive, central memory, regulatory and stem cell-like memory CD4+ T cells were sorted on a BD FACSAria II using a panel including CD45RO, CCR7, CD25, CD127, CD95 and CD27. A purity above 95% was achieved for all sorted populations. PBMCs were separated immediately by Lymphoprep density gradient centrifugation and were stained directly, without being cultured. Samples were stained and sorted in pairs, with one healthy donor and one patient per experiment, so that batch effects were minimized. This clone was counted between two and nine times. This receptor's antigen is unknown. No much larger clone is present one base from it, and per-base qualities are unavailable.

Sequencing was carried out using naive CD4+ T cells from blood. The cell subset or site label here, explained by the study, means: true naive CD4+ T cells. The rearranged segments are TRBV30 and TRBJ1-2, with no D gene named confidently. The sequence was obtained from a woman aged 18-30 years in good health. In nucleotide form, the sequence is TGTGCCTGGACCTACCCGGGAACGGATAGCTTTGCTAACTATGGCTACACCTTC. This is translated as CAWTYPGTDSFANYGYTF.